The rows below give T cell receptor beta chains drawn from one sample of a study of blood T cell repertoires in COVID-19. The method was immunoSEQ multiplex PCR; TCRdb's version includes in-frame clones alone and lacks a portion of them. This sample has over 150,000 clones, with about 88% found just once. What was sequenced was peripheral blood. Receptors were obtained from a man aged 35 to 55 with active or convalescent COVID-19. CDR3s include the opening cysteine and the closing phenylalanine or tryptophan. The D gene is left open where the match is weak. A row's size may be missing; if present it is once, few, many or a size class.

>NA|TRBD1|TRBJ2-3|TRBV24-1
TGTGCCACCAGTGACGAGGACAGGGAAAATACGCAGTATTTT
CATSDEDRENTQYF
>NA|TRBD1|TRBJ1-2|TRBV3-1/TRBV3-2
TGTGCCAGCAGCCAAGTCTGGGGCAGGGGGTCGTTCGGCTACACCTTC
CASSQVWGRGSFGYTF
>few|TRBD1|TRBJ1-2|TRBV12-5
TGTGCTAGTGCCCCATTCGGGACAGGGGTGTATGGCTACACCTTC
CASAPFGTGVYGYTF
>NA|NA|TRBJ1-2|TRBV4-2
TGTGCCAGCGCTTCGGGGAGCTATGGCTACACCTTC
CASASGSYGYTF
>NA|TRBD1|TRBJ1-1|TRBV24-1
TGTGCCACCAGTGATCCACAGGGGGCTGAAGCTTTCTTT
CATSDPQGAEAFF
>NA|NA|TRBJ1-5|TRBV12-3/TRBV12-4
TGTGCCAGCAGTTTAGTACCTGCCGGGCCCCAGCATTTT
CASSLVPAGPQHF
>NA|TRBD2|TRBJ2-7|TRBV10-2
TGCGCCAGCAGAGAGAGCGGGGGGGCGGACGAGCAGTACTTC
CASRESGGADEQYF
>few|NA|TRBJ2-2|TRBV24-1
TGTGCCACCTGGAGGACTGGGAACACCGGGGAGCTGTTTTTT
CATWRTGNTGELFF
>NA|NA|TRBJ2-2|TRBV4-2
TGTGCCAGCAGCCAAGATCGCCAGGTTGGTGGGAACACCGGGGAGCTGTTTTTT
CASSQDRQVGGNTGELFF
>NA|NA|TRBJ1-1|TRBV18
TGTGCCAGCTCACCGGACAGTCTCCTCAGAGAAGCTTTCTTT
CASSPDSLLREAFF
>NA|NA|TRBJ2-2|TRBV9
TGTGCCAGCAGCGTAGATAACGGGGTCGACACCGGGGAGCTGTTTTTT
CASSVDNGVDTGELFF
>NA|NA|TRBJ1-2|TRBV3-1/TRBV3-2
TGTGCCAGCAGCCAAGGACAGACGGCAGCCTTC
CASSQGQTAAF
>NA|NA|TRBJ1-1|TRBV7-2
TGTGCCAGCAGCTTGTCACAGCTGAACACTGAAGCTTTCTTT
CASSLSQLNTEAFF
>NA|TRBD1|TRBJ2-3|TRBV2
TGTGCCAGCAATCCGGGACAGGGGGATACGCAGTATTTT
CASNPGQGDTQYF
>NA|TRBD1|TRBJ1-2|TRBV27
TGTGCCAGCAGTTTATCCACAGGGGAGGAGGGCTACACCTTC
CASSLSTGEEGYTF
>NA|TRBD1|TRBJ1-2|TRBV9
TGTGCCAGCAGCCCCCAAGGGGGGGGACAGGGGTTAGGCTACACCTTC
CASSPQGGGQGLGYTF
>NA|NA|TRBJ1-2|TRBV6-5
TGTGCCAGCAGTTACTCCCCTCTGGCTGGTGGCTACACCTTC
CASSYSPLAGGYTF
>NA|NA|TRBJ1-1|TRBV29-1
TGCAGCGCCGAAGCGGGTCACACTGAAGCTTTCTTT
CSAEAGHTEAFF
>NA|NA|TRBJ2-5|TRBV7-9
TGTGCCAGCAGCTCCGCCCAAGGGAGACAAGAGACCCAGTACTTC
CASSSAQGRQETQYF
>NA|NA|TRBJ1-5|TRBV24-1
TGTGCCACCAGTGATATCCCCCGGGACACCAAAGGCAATCAGCCCCAGCATTTT
CATSDIPRDTKGNQPQHF
>NA|NA|TRBJ1-2|TRBV4-1
TGCGCCAGCAGCCAAGGGGGAGGGGTTTACTATGGCTACACCTTC
CASSQGGGVYYGYTF
>NA|TRBD1|TRBJ2-7|TRBV4-2
TGTGCCAGCAGCCAGACGGGACAGGAACCCTCCTACGAGCAGTACTTC
CASSQTGQEPSYEQYF
>NA|NA|TRBJ1-1|TRBV7-8
TGTGCCAGCAGCTTAGCGCTTTCAGGGCTCGGGGAAGCTTTCTTT
CASSLALSGLGEAFF
>NA|NA|TRBJ1-2|TRBV7-9
TGTGCCAGCAGCTCGGAGAACTATGGCTACACCTTC
CASSSENYGYTF
>NA|TRBD2|TRBJ2-1|TRBV3-1/TRBV3-2
TGTGCCAGCAGCCAGATTGGGGGGGGTGAGCAGTTCTTC
CASSQIGGGEQFF
>NA|NA|TRBJ1-5|TRBV12-3/TRBV12-4
TGTGCCAGCACCACAGGGATTCAGCCCCAGCATTTT
CASTTGIQPQHF
>NA|NA|TRBJ2-7|TRBV6-1
TGTGCCAGCAGTGAATCGGGGACAATGAGCTACGAGCAGTACTTC
CASSESGTMSYEQYF
>NA|NA|TRBJ2-4|TRBV6-5
TGTGCCGCAAGACAGAAACCCTTCGGCTACATTCAGTACTTC
CAARQKPFGYIQYF
>NA|NA|TRBJ2-5|TRBV6-2/TRBV6-3
TGTGCCAGCAGTTATTTTCAGGGGGGAGAGACCCAGTACTTC
CASSYFQGGETQYF
>NA|NA|TRBJ2-1|TRBV24-1
TGTGCCACCAGTGGGATCCCAACGGGTGAGCAGTTCTTC
CATSGIPTGEQFF
>NA|TRBD1|TRBJ1-4|TRBV6-1
TGTGCCAGCAGTGATGGATGGACAGGCGATGAAAAACTGTTTTTT
CASSDGWTGDEKLFF
>NA|NA|TRBJ1-2|TRBV7-9
TGTGCCAGCAGCCGACCAGGGGTTAAAGGCTACACCTTC
CASSRPGVKGYTF
>NA|TRBD2|TRBJ2-1|TRBV24-1
TGTGCCACCAGTGATCCTAAACTAGCGGGGGGGCAGAATGAGCAGTTCTTC
CATSDPKLAGGQNEQFF
>NA|NA|TRBJ1-1|TRBV27
TGTGCCAGCAGTTCAGTGAACACTGAAGCTTTCTTT
CASSSVNTEAFF
>NA|NA|TRBJ2-1|TRBV5-6
TGTGCCAGCAGCTTAAGAGGGGGGGCCGATTCATTCAATGAGCAGTTCTTC
CASSLRGGADSFNEQFF
>once|TRBD1|TRBJ2-5|TRBV7-3
TGTGCCAGCAGCTTAACGGGGGACAGGGGTCAGACCCAGTACTTC
CASSLTGDRGQTQYF
>NA|TRBD1|TRBJ2-7|TRBV13
TGTGCCAGCAGCTTACAGGGACAGGGGATCGTTTACGAGCAGTACTTC
CASSLQGQGIVYEQYF
>NA|NA|TRBJ1-3|TRBV25-1
TGTGCCAGCAGTACCGCGCCGGGAAACACCATATATTTT
CASSTAPGNTIYF
>NA|NA|TRBJ1-3|TRBV28
TGTGCCAGCAACCCGGGACAAACTGGAAACACCATATATTTT
CASNPGQTGNTIYF